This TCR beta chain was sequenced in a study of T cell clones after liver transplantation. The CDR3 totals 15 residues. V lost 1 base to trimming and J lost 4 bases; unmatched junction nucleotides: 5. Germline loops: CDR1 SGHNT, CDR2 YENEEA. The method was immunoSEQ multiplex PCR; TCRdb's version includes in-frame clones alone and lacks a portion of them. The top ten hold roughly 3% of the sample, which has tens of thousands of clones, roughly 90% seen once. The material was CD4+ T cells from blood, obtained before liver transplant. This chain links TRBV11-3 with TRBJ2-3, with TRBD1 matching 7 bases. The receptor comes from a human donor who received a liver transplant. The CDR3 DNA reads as TGTGCCAGCAGCTTAGTGTCAGGGGGTCCAGATACGCAGTATTTT. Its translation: CASSLVSGGPDTQYF.